Given below is one TCR beta chain in context. What antigen it recognizes has not been identified. Nothing much larger sits one base from this clone, and base qualities are not available. The sample comes from a study of blood T cell repertoires in COVID-19 (dated by TCRdb to about 2020). Background on the whole study: Collaborator samples came from the United States, Italy and Spain and covered acute and convalescent phases of COVID-19. The prospective study material was composed of cDNA or gDNA derived from T cells, B-cell-depleted T cells, or PBMCs. Subjects who had been exposed to COVID-19, were actively infected with it, or had recovered from it provided the deeply sampled blood TCRbeta repertoires that made up the dataset. A freely available public database, intended as a resource for researchers studying the immune response to SARS-CoV-2, is where the repertoires were released. Samples came from the ongoing ImmuneRACE study (first 160 participants) plus 1,254 subjects from 6 global collaborators. Nearly every sample came with metadata listing a de-identified subject ID, COVID-19 status, age in years and sex. HLA class I and class II types, where available, came from metadata supplied by the sample provider rather than from assay-based typing.

From cysteine to phenylalanine, the CDR3 is 17 amino acids long. Solely the CDR3 DNA is kept, with 51 bases framed from the first base. Per the germline V gene, SGHTA is the CDR1 and FQGNSA is the CDR2. The junction shows trimming of 1 base on V and 6 bases on J, plus 19 bases between the germline ends. What the work shows at the level of the full study, not this receptor alone: How much clinical and demographic metadata was included differed by source and by participant, and the metadata was provided uncurated.

TCRbeta CDR3 regions were amplified from genomic DNA using the immunoSEQ Assay, a bias-controlled multiplex PCR. In the source study's methods: The number of nucleated cells in each sample was estimated from the amplification of reference gene primers within the assay. To quantify the absolute abundance of each unique TCRbeta CDR3 rearrangement, sequence reads were collapsed and filtered. Productive Simpson clonality was computed per sample as the square root of Simpson's diversity index over productive rearrangements. TCRdb provides this immuneACCESS table in a form limited to in-frame rearrangements. Some clones are lacking; in checked studies, under half of them reflect an unresolved V gene, and why the rest are absent is not known. The DNA was the basis for D and trimming; V, J and clone size are from that table. The sample table records about 11,000 clones; about 71% of these occur just once. The top ten hold approximately 6.1% of the sample.

One collaborating source in Seattle enrolled patients while the patients were actively infected and followed the patients over time throughout the course of disease. Collaborating institutions collected whole blood in K2EDTA tubes following their own protocols. Collaborator samples were shipped for TCRbeta analysis as frozen whole blood, isolated PBMCs, or DNA extracted from either sample type. Sequenced: peripheral blood. The TCR originated in a man aged 60 to 69 with COVID-19, enrolled during active disease. The rearrangement combines TRBV7-2 with TRBJ1-5, and TRBD1 may be the D gene, going by 5 matching bases. Read as DNA, the sequence is TGTGCCAGCAGCTTAGGACCAGAAGTCGGGGGACGTCAGCCCCAGCATTTT. This translates into CASSLGPEVGGRQPQHF. Extended through the reference TRBV7-2 and TRBJ1-5 proteins, this CDR3 yields the full variable domain: GAGVSQSPSNKVTEKGKDVELRCDPISGHTALYWYRQSLGQGLEFLIYFQGNSAPDKSGLPSDRFSAERTGGSVSTLTIQRTQQEDSAVYLCASSLGPEVGGRQPQHFGDGTRLSIL.